Presented here are 22 T cell receptor beta chains from one specimen sequenced in a study of glioma-infiltrating T cells. The iRepertoire nested amplicon-rescue multiplex PCR amplified TCR alpha and beta CDR3s from RNA. A single record per CDR3 protein comes from TCRdb applying MiXCR to the multiplex PCR reads. This table has about 180,000 distinct CDR3 sequences, approximately 40% appearing once. Material: glioma tissue, nonneoplastic brain tissue, or PBMCs (not recorded which). Every receptor here comes from a human donor with low-grade glioma or glioblastoma, undergoing nonglioma brain surgery, or in good health (not recorded which).

There are many counts of this clonotype. The CDR3 nucleotides read TGCAGTGCTACGGAGCCGGGAGCCTCTAACTATGGCTACACCTTC. Its translation is CSATEPGASNYGYTF. The chain couples TRBV20-1 to TRBJ1-2; no clear D gene. CDR1 is DFQATT, CDR2 SNEGSKA, per germline (reference sequence). The CDR3 sequence is 15 residues long. V was shortened by 4 bases and J by 0 bases, with 15 bases between the two germline ends.

The chain carries TRBV5-1 and TRBJ1-4, with 7 nucleotides matching TRBD1. The V segment lost 3 bases and the J segment 3 bases; nucleotides outside the gene matches: 5. The V gene's germline CDR1 is SGHRS and CDR2 YFSETQ. This CDR3 has 15 residues. The CDR3, as DNA: TGCGCCAGCAGCTCCGGACAGGCATCTAATGAAAAACTGTTTTTT. It codes for CASSSGQASNEKLFF.

A note on this clonotype: One end of the junction fails to match germline, which may point to a read error. The chain employs TRBV24-1 and TRBJ1-3; no firm D call. The length of the CDR3 is 15 residues. Germline V lookup: CDR1 KGHDR, CDR2 SFDVKD. The CDR3 here is CAISESQDSGNTMYF. CDR3 nucleotide sequence: TGTGCCATCAGTGAGTCGCAAGACTCTGGAAACACCATGTATTTT.

This clonotype showed up just once. V is TRBV20-1 and J is TRBJ2-7, with no clear D. Per the germline V gene, CDR1 is DFQATT and CDR2 is SNEGSKA (reference sequence). Trimming shortened V by 6 bases and J by 9 bases, and 24 bases separated the two germline ends. The CDR3 covers 14 residues. The CDR3 coding sequence is TGCAGTGCGATTCCTGTCCTCACTCAAAATGGGCAGTACTTC. This encodes CSAIPVLTQNGQYF.

V gene TRBV12-3 or TRBV12-4 combines with J gene TRBJ2-7, with a possible D match to TRBD2 (6 bases). The CDR3 runs 14 residues. Trimming left V 4 bases short and J 4 bases short, with 14 bases between. The CDR3 sequence: CASSSQGAGYEQYF. DNA of the CDR3: TGTGCCAGCAGTTCGCAGGGCGCGGGGTACGAGCAGTACTTC.

The sample holds many counts of this clonotype. The chain combines TRBV4-2 with TRBJ2-3, with D perhaps TRBD2 (6 bases). Germline V CDR1 and CDR2: LGHNA, YNFKEQ. The CDR3 contains 16 residues. V gave up 1 base and J gave up 1 base, with 12 bases separating them. The CDR3 nucleotides read TGTGCCAGCAGCCAAGGTCGGCGGGGACGCACAGATACGCAGTATTTT. This sequence encodes CASSQGRRGRTDTQYF.

The rearrangement links TRBV28 to TRBJ2-7; a possible D gene is TRBD1 (5 bases). Trimming stripped 9 bases from V and 2 bases from J, with 17 bases between. This CDR3 is built from 14 residues. Per the germline V gene, CDR1 is MDHEN and CDR2 is SYDVKM. CDR3 sequence reads: CARRGGAPTYEQYF. The CDR3 DNA follows: TGTGCCAGAAGGGGTGGGGCTCCGACCTACGAGCAGTACTTC.

This clonotype has at least ten counts. The chain couples TRBV20-1 to TRBJ1-4; no reliable D call. This CDR3 has 16 amino acids. The V end lost 4 bases, the J end lost 5 bases, and 20 bases lay between the germline ends. Germline V lookup: CDR1 DFQATT, CDR2 SNEGSKA (reference sequence). CDR3 bases: TGCAGTGCTATCCAGTACGTAGCACACAAAAATGAAAAACTGTTTTTT. This gives the protein CSAIQYVAHKNEKLFF.

In this sample, this clonotype turned up many times. The gene calls are TRBV2 and TRBJ1-5; tentative D call: TRBD1 (5 bases). The CDR3 is 14 amino acids. Germline loops: CDR1 SNHLY, CDR2 FYNNEI. The ends were cut back, 6 bases at V and 0 bases at J, with 9 bases in the middle. CDR3 protein: CASRDRFSNQPQHF. For the CDR3, the DNA is TGTGCCAGCAGAGACAGATTTAGCAATCAGCCCCAGCATTTT.

Many counts were recorded for this clonotype. The chain links TRBV15 to TRBJ2-3, with 8 bases fitting TRBD2. The V and J ends lost 0 bases and 5 bases, in that order; junction bases with no gene match: 7. The CDR3 extends over 16 amino acids. CDR1 and CDR2 from the germline V gene are LNHNV and YYDKDF (reference sequence). The CDR3 here is CATSRDGLAGRDTQYF. As DNA, the CDR3 is TGTGCCACCAGCAGAGATGGGCTAGCGGGCAGAGATACGCAGTATTTT.

This clonotype was observed a handful of times. The rearrangement joins TRBV19 to TRBJ1-2; D gene ambiguous. The CDR3 has 14 amino acids. Germline V gene lookup returns CDR1 LNHDA and CDR2 SQIVND (reference sequence). With 1 base removed from V and 9 bases from J, the gap between germline ends came to 15 bases. The CDR3 region is CASSIASRSMSYTF. Here the CDR3 DNA reads TGTGCCAGTAGTATAGCGTCCAGGTCGATGAGCTACACCTTC.

This clonotype was found many times. The chain links TRBV3-1 to TRBJ2-7, with TRBD1 as a possible D gene (6 bases). V lost 0 bases to trimming and J lost 6 bases, with 12 bases between them. CDR3 length equals 14 residues. From germline, CDR1 is LGHDT and CDR2 YNNKEL (reference sequence). This chain's CDR3 is CASSQELQGSEQYF. CDR3 in DNA: TGTGCCAGCAGCCAAGAGTTACAGGGCTCCGAGCAGTACTTC.

The chain has TRBV29-1 and TRBJ2-5; 7 nucleotides align to TRBD2. The V segment lost 3 bases and the J segment 5 bases; nucleotides outside the gene matches: 15. In germline, CDR1 is SQVTM, CDR2 ANQGSEA. The CDR3 covers 16 residues. CDR3 region: CSVDLYPGLSSETQYF. In nucleotides, the CDR3 is TGCAGCGTTGATTTGTATCCGGGACTAAGTTCGGAGACCCAGTACTTC.

As for this clonotype: A read error may explain this, as a much larger clone is one base away. The J gene is TRBJ1-1, the V gene TRBV12-3 or TRBV12-4; possible D gene TRBD1, 6 bases. The length of the CDR3 is 12 residues. The CDR3 nucleotides read TGTGCCAGCAGTCCCCTCGTGGGACAAGCTTTGTTT. It yields the protein CASSPLVGQALF.

This clonotype has a count of ten or more. This sequence joins TRBV28 and TRBJ1-5; no reliable D call. Germline values: CDR1 MDHEN, CDR2 SYDVKM. The CDR3 sequence is 14 residues long. V was clipped by 2 bases and J by 3 bases, with 8 bases between them. The CDR3 spells CASSLGTLNQPQHF. DNA of the CDR3: TGTGCCAGCAGTTTAGGAACCCTCAATCAGCCCCAGCATTTT.

This clonotype showed up just once. Possible read error: a much larger clone is one base away. The V and J genes are TRBV29-1 and TRBJ2-3; D is uncertain. Deletions cut 8 bases from V and 6 bases from J, with 15 bases between. Germline lookup yields CDR1 SQVTM and CDR2 ANQGSEA. The CDR3 consists of 12 residues. The CDR3 is CSHDRRRDTQYF. For the CDR3, the DNA is TGCAGCCACGATCGGCGGCGGGATACGCAGTATTTT.

This rearrangement joins TRBV20-1 to TRBJ2-7; 14 bases are a match to TRBD2. This CDR3 comprises 16 residues. CDR1 is DFQATT, CDR2 SNEGSKA, per germline (reference sequence). V shed 1 base, J shed 3 bases, and the junction held 5 bases outside the gene matches. CDR3 region: CSARGLAGGGYYEQYF. As DNA, the CDR3 is TGCAGTGCTAGAGGACTAGCGGGAGGGGGGTACTACGAGCAGTACTTC.

The V and J genes are TRBV2 and TRBJ1-1; D call uncertain. The germline V gene has CDR1 SNHLY and CDR2 FYNNEI. The CDR3 loop spans 13 amino acids. The V gene lost 7 bases and the J gene lost 1 base, with 10 bases spanning the gap. CDR3 sequence reads: CASISSQNTEAFF. As DNA, the CDR3 is TGTGCCAGCATCTCCAGCCAGAACACTGAAGCTTTCTTT.

A remark on this clonotype: With a much larger clone just one base away, this may be a read error. The rearrangement links TRBV10-3 to TRBJ1-6, with TRBD1 matching over 8 bases. CDR1 ENHRY and CDR2 SYGVKD come from the germline V gene. Unmatched junction bases numbered 4, after V lost 7 bases and J lost 5 bases. There are 14 residues in the CDR3. The DNA for the CDR3 is TGTGCCATCATGGGGACAGGACATAATTCACCCCTCCACTTT. Its translation is CAIMGTGHNSPLHF.

This clonotype was observed a handful of times. The rearrangement uses TRBV19 and TRBJ1-2; TRBD1 might be the D (5 bases). Germline lookup yields CDR1 LNHDA and CDR2 SQIVND (reference sequence). V shed 4 bases and J shed 9 bases, with 12 bases lying between them. The CDR3 loop spans 12 amino acids. The CDR3 reads CASSTTGLRYTF. CDR3 sequence (DNA): TGTGCCAGTAGTACAACAGGACTACGCTACACCTTC.

This clonotype was seen more than once but under ten times. A much larger clone differs by one base, so this may be a read error. This rearrangement joins TRBV20-1 to TRBJ1-2, with D unresolved. Per germline, CDR1 DFQATT and CDR2 SNEGSKA (reference sequence). The CDR3 is made up of 11 amino acids. The CDR3 here is CSPTRGYGYTF. CDR3 bases: TGCAGCCCCACCCGAGGGTATGGCTACACCTTC.

The chain is built from TRBV3-1 and TRBJ2-7; 9 nucleotides line up with TRBD2. The CDR3 loop spans 16 amino acids. Germline V CDR1 and CDR2: LGHDT, YNNKEL (reference sequence). V lost 0 bases, J lost 7 bases, and 10 bases stayed unmatched. As DNA, the CDR3 is TGTGCCAGCAGCCAAGATCCCGGACTAGCGTACAATGAGCAGTACTTC. Translation gives CASSQDPGLAYNEQYF.